This T cell receptor (beta chain) came from a study of multiple sclerosis patients with progressive multifocal leukoencephalopathy. Trimming took off 4 bases at V and 1 base at J, with 16 bases between the two ends. This CDR3 has 16 residues. Germline V lookup: CDR1 SGHNT, CDR2 YYREEE (reference sequence). Turning to this clone: Its target is unknown.

As to time point: around 12 months of natalizumab therapy. The control group, sampled over time, had multiple sclerosis, received natalizumab and did not develop PML. Repertoires were generated with immunoSEQ multiplex PCR, while TCRdb's copy carries only in-frame clones and drops some. The sample lists some 25,000 clones; under 95% were seen once. Overall study findings and caveats: Clones expanded at PML were already present before and during natalizumab.

This sample comprised PBMCs, obtained from a patient treated with natalizumab. The J gene is TRBJ2-3, the V gene TRBV5-4; D possibly corresponds to TRBD2 (6 bases). This sequence was found in a man aged 25-45 years with multiple sclerosis. CDR3 nucleotides: TGTGCCAGCAGCAACCGGGCGGGGCTGCGCACAGATACGCAGTATTTT. Residues: CASSNRAGLRTDTQYF.